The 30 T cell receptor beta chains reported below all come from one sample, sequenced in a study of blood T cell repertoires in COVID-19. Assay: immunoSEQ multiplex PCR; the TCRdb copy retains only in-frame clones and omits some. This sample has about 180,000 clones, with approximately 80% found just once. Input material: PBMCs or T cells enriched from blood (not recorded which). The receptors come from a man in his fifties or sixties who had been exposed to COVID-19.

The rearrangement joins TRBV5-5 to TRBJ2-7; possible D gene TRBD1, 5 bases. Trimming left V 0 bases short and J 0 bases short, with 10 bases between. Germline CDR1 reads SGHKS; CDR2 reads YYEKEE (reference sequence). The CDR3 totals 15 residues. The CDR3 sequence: CASSLGPGNSYEQYF. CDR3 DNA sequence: TGTGCCAGCAGCTTGGGTCCAGGGAACTCCTACGAGCAGTACTTC.

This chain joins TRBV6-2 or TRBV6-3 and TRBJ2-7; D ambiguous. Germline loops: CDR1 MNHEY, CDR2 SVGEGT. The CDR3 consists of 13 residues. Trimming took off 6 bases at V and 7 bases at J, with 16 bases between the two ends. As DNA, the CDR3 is TGTGCCAGCAGCCTACTACAATCCGGGGAGCAGTACTTC. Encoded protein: CASSLLQSGEQYF.

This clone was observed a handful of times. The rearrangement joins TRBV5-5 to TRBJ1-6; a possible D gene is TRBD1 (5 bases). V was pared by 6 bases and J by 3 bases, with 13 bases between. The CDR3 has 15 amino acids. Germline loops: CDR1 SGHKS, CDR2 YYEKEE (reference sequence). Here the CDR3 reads CASTNPGLYNSPLHF. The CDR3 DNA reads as TGTGCCAGCACCAACCCAGGGCTCTATAATTCACCCCTCCACTTT. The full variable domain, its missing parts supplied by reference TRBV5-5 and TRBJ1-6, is DAGVTQSPTHLIKTRGQQVTLRCSPISGHKSVSWYQQVLGQGPQFIFQYYEKEERGRGNFPDRFSARQFPNYSSELNVNALLLGDSALYLCASTNPGLYNSPLHFGNGTRLTVT.

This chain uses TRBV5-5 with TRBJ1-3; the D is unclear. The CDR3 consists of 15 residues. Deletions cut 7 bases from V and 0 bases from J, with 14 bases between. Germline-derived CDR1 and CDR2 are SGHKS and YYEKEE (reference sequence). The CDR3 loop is CASGPGGVSGNTIYF. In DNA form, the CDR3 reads TGTGCCAGCGGCCCGGGCGGGGTCTCTGGAAACACCATATATTTT.

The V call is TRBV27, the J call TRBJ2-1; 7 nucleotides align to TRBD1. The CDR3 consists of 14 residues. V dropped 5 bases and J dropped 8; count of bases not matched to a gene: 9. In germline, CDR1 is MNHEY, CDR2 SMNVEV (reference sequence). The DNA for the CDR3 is TGTGCCAGCAGTCCCCCTAGGGGGCAGTATGAGCAGTTCTTC. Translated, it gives CASSPPRGQYEQFF.

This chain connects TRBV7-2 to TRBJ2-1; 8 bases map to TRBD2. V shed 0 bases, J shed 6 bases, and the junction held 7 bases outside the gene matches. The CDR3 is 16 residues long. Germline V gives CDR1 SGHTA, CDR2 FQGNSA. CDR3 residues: CASSLAGLAGLNEQFF. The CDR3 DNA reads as TGTGCCAGCAGCTTAGCGGGGTTAGCGGGGCTCAATGAGCAGTTCTTC. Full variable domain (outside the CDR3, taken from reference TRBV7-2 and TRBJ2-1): GAGVSQSPSNKVTEKGKDVELRCDPISGHTALYWYRQSLGQGLEFLIYFQGNSAPDKSGLPSDRFSAERTGGSVSTLTIQRTQQEDSAVYLCASSLAGLAGLNEQFFGPGTRLTVL.

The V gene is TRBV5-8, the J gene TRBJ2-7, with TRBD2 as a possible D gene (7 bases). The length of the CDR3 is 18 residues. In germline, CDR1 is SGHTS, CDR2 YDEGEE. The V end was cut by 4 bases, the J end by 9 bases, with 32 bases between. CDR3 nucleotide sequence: TGTGCCAGCAGCGAGGACATTTTCGGGACTATTCAGGGGACTGGGCAGTACTTC. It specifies CASSEDIFGTIQGTGQYF. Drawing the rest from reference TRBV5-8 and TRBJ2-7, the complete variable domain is EAGVTQSPTHLIKTRGQQATLRCSPISGHTSVYWYQQALGLGLQFLLWYDEGEERNRGNFPPRFSGRQFPNYSSELNVNALELEDSALYLCASSEDIFGTIQGTGQYFGPGTRLTVT.

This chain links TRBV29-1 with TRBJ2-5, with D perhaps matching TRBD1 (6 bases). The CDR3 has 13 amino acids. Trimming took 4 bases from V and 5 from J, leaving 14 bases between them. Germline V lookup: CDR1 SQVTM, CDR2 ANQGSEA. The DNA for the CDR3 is TGCAGCGTTGGGGCAGGGGTTGGGGAGACCCAGTACTTC. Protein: CSVGAGVGETQYF.

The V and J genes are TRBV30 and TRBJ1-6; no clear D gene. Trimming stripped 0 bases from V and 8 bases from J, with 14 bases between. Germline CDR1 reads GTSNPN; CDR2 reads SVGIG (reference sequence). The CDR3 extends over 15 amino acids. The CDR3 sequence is CAWSVGRGGYSPLHF. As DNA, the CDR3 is TGTGCCTGGAGTGTAGGTCGGGGTGGGTATTCACCCCTCCACTTT.

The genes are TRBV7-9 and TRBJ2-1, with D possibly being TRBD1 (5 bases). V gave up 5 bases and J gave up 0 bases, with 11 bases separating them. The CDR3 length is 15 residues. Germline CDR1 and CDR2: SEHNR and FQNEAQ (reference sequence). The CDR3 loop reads CASSPRASSYNEQFF. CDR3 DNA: TGTGCCAGCAGCCCCAGGGCTAGCTCCTACAATGAGCAGTTCTTC.

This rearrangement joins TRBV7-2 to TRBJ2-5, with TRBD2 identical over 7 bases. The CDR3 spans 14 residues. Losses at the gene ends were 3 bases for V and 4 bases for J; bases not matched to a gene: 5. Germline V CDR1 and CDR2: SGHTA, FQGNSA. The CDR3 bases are TGTGCCAGCAGCTTCCCGGGAGGAAGAGAGACCCAGTACTTC. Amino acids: CASSFPGGRETQYF.

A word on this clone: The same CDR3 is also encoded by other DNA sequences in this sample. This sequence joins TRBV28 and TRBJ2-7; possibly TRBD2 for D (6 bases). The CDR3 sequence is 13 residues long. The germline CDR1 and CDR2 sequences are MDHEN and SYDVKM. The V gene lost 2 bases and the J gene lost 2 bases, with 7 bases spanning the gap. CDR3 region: CASSLRLAYEQYF. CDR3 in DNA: TGTGCCAGCAGTTTACGACTAGCCTACGAGCAGTACTTC.

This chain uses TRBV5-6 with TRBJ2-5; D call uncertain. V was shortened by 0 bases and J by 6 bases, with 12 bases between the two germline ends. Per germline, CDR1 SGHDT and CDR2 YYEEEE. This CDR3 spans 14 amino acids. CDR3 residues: CASSLGRHHQTQYF. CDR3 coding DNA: TGTGCCAGCAGCTTGGGCAGACACCATCAGACCCAGTACTTC.

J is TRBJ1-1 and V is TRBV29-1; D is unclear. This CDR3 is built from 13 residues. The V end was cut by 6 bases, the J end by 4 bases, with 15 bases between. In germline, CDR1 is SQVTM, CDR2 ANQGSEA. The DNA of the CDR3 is TGCAGCGTGGCAGTCAGTCCGGGCACTGAAGCTTTCTTT. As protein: CSVAVSPGTEAFF.

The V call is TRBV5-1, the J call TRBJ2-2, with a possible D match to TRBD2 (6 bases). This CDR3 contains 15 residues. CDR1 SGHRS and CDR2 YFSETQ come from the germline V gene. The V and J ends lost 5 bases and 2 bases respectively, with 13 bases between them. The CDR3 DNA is TGCGCCAGCAGACCTGGACTATTCAACACCGGGGAGCTGTTTTTT. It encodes CASRPGLFNTGELFF.

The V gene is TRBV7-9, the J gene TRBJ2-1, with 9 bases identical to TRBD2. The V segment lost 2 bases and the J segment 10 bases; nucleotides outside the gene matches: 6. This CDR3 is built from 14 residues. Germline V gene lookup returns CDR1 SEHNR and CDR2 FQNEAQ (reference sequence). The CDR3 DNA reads TGTGCCAGCAGCTTAATCGCGACTAGCGGCGAGCAGTTCTTC. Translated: CASSLIATSGEQFF.

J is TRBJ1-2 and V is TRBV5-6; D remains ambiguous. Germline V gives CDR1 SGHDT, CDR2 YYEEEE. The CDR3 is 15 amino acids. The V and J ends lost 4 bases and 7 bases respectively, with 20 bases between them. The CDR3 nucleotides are TGTGCCAGCAGCCAAACGAACCTGGACGGACTTGGCTACACCTTC. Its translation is CASSQTNLDGLGYTF.

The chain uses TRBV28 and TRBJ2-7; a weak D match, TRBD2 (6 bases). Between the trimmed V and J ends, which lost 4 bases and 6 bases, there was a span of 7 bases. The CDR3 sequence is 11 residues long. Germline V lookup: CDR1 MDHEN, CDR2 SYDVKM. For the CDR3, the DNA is TGTGCCAGCAGTTCCGGGAGCGAGCAGTACTTC. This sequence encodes CASSSGSEQYF.

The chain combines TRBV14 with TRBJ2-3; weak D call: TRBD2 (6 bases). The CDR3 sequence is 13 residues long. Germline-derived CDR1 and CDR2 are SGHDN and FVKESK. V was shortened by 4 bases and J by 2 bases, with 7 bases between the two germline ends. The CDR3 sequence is CASSRDFTDTQYF. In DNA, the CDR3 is TGTGCCAGCAGCCGGGACTTCACAGATACGCAGTATTTT.

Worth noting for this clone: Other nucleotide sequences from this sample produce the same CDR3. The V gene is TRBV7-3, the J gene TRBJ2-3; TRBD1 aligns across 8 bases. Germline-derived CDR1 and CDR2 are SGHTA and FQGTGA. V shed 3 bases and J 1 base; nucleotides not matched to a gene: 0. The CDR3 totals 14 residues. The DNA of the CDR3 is TGTGCCAGCAGCTTGACAGGGGGCACAGATACGCAGTATTTT. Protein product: CASSLTGGTDTQYF.

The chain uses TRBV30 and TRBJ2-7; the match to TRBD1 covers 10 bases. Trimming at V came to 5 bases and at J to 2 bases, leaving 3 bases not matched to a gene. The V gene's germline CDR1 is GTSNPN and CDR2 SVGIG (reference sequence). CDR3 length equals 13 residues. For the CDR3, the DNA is TGTGCCTGGGGGACAGGGGATCCCTACGAGCAGTACTTC. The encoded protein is CAWGTGDPYEQYF.

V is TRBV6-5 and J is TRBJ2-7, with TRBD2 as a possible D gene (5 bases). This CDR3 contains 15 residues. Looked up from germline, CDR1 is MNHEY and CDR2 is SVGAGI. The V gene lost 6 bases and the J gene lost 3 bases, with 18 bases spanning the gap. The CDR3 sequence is CASRLAGVGNYEQYF. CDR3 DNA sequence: TGTGCCAGCAGGCTAGCCGGAGTCGGGAACTACGAGCAGTACTTC.

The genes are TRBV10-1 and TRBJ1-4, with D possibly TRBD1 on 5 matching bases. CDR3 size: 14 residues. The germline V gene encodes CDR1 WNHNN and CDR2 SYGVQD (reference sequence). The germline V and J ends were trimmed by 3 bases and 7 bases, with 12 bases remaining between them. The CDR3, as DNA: TGCGCCAGCAGTGATGGGGGGATCGGTGAAAAACTGTTTTTT. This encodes CASSDGGIGEKLFF.

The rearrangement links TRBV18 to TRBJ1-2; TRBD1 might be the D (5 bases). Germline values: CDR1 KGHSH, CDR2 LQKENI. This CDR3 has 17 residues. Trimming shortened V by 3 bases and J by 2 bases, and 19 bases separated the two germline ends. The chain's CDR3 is CASSPLSVGAENYGYTF. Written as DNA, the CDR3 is TGTGCCAGCTCACCCCTCTCCGTAGGGGCAGAGAACTATGGCTACACCTTC. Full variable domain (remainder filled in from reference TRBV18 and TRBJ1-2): NAGVMQNPRHLVRRRGQEARLRCSPMKGHSHVYWYRQLPEEGLKFMVYLQKENIIDESGMPKERFSAEFPKEGPSILRIQQVVRGDSAAYFCASSPLSVGAENYGYTFGSGTRLTVV.

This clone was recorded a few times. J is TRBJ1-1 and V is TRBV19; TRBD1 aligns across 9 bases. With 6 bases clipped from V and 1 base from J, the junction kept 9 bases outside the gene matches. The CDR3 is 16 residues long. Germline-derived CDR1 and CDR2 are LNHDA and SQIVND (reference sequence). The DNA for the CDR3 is TGTGCCAGTAGCAGCGCCGGGACAGGGAGGAACACTGAAGCTTTCTTT. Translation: CASSSAGTGRNTEAFF.

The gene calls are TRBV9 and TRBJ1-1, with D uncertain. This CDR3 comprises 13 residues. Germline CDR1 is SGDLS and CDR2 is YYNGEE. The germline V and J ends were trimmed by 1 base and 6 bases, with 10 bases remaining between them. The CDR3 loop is CASSVNPGSEAFF. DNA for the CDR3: TGTGCCAGCAGCGTAAATCCCGGGTCTGAAGCTTTCTTT.

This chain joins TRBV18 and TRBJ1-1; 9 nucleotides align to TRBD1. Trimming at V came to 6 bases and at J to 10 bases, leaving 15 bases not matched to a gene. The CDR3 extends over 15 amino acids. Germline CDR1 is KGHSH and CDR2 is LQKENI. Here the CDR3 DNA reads TGTGCCAGCTCCCTCGGGACAGGGCGAGAGACAAGAGCTTTCTTT. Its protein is CASSLGTGRETRAFF.

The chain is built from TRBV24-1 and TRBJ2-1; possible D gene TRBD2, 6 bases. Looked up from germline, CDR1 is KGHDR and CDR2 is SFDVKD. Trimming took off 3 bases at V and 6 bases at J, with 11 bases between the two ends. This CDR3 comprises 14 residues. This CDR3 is CATSDRLVSNEQFF. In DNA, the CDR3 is TGTGCCACCAGTGATCGACTAGTGTCCAATGAGCAGTTCTTC.

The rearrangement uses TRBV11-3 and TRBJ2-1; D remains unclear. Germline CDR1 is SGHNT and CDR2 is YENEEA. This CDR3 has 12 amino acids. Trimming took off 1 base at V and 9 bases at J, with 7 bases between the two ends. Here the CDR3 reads CASSLGWSEQFF. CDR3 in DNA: TGTGCCAGCAGCTTAGGGTGGAGTGAGCAGTTCTTC.

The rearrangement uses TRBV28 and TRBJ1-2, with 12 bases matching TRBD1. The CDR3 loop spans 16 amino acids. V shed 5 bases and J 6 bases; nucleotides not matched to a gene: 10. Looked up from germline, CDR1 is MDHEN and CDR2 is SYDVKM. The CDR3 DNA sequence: TGTGCCAGCAGTCTCGGGACAGGGGGCTTCTTCGATGGCTACACCTTC. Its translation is CASSLGTGGFFDGYTF.